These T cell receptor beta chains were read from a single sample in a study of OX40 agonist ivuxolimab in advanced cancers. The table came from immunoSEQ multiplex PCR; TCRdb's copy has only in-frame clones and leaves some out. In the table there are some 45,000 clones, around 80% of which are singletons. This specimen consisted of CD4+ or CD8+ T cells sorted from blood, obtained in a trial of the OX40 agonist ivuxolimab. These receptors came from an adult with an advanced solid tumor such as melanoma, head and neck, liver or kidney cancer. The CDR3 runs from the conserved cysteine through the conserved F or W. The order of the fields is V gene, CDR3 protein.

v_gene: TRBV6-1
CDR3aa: CAGRSGDSYEQYF

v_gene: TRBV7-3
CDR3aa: CASSLQGGTEAFF

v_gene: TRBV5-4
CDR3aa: CASSWEGERIQYF

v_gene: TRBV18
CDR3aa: CASSKTSGDPRDEQFF

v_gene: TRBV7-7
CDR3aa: CASSLGLDNEQFF

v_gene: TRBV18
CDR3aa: CASSQGTNEKLFF

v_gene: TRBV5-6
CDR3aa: CASSARTEAFF

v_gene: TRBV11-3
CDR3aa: CASSWGANTEAFF

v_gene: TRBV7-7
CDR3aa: CASSQRQGGPYEQYF

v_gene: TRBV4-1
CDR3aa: CASSQVIRLGRDTGELFF

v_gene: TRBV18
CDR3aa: CASSTEYGYTF

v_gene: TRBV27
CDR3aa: CASSFRLRADNTEAFF

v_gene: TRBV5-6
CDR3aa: CASSLYSRTGELFF

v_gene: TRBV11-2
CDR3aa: CASSFGALRYEQYF

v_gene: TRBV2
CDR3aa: CASSLQGSSDTQYF

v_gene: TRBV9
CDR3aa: CASSVGSGTGGVLMNTEAFF

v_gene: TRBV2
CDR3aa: CASSQDWGRRGYTF

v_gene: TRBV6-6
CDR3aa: CASRGGREGMTGELFF

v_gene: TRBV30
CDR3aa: CASRTGGGYTF

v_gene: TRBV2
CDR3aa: CASSLSGTGNNQPQHF

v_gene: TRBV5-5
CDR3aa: CASSLRVGPDTQYF

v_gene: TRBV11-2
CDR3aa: CASSSTYGYTF

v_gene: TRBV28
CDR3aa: CATESTRDGEKLFF

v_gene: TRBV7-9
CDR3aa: CASSLDFRAGGVNTGELFF

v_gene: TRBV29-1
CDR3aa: CSVADGNSNYGYTF

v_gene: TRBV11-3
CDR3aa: CASSQTGLSYGEQFF

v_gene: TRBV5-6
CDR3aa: CASSPDRNGLMNTEAFF

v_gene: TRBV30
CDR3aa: CAWRHYGELFF

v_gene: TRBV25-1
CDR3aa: CASSAPTPGGQYF